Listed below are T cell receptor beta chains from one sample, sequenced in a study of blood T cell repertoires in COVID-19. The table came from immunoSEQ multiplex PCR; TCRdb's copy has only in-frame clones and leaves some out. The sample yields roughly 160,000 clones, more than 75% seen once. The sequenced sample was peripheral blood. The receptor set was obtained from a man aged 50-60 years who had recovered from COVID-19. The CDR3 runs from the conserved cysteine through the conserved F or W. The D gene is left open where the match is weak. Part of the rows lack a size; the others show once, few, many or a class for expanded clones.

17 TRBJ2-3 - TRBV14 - CASSQDSSFRDTYTQYF TGTGCCAGCAGCCAAGATTCCTCTTTCCGGGACACTTATACGCAGTATTTT
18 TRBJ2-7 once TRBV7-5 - CARSPRPGTSGRTYEQYF TGTGCCAGAAGCCCGCGTCCCGGGACTAGCGGGAGAACCTACGAGCAGTACTTC
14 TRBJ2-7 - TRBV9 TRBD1 CASSVLDRGGEQYF TGTGCCAGCAGCGTCCTGGACAGGGGTGGCGAGCAGTACTTC
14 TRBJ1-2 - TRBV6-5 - CASSTQGGRDGYTF TGTGCCAGCAGTACACAGGGTGGTCGGGATGGCTACACCTTC
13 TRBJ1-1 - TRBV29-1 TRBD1 CSADRALNTEAFF TGCAGCGCCGACAGGGCCCTGAACACTGAAGCTTTCTTT
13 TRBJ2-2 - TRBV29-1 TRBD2 CSVSGRYTGELFF TGCAGCGTTAGCGGGAGGTACACCGGGGAGCTGTTTTTT
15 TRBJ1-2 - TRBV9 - CASSVDAARGPAYTF TGTGCCAGCAGCGTAGATGCGGCCAGGGGACCTGCCTACACCTTC
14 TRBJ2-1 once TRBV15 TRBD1 CATSRGQGRNEQFF TGTGCCACCAGCAGAGGACAGGGGAGAAATGAGCAGTTCTTC
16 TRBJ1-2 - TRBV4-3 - CASSPTPGSPPDGYTF TGCGCCAGCAGCCCCACCCCCGGGTCCCCACCGGATGGCTACACCTTC
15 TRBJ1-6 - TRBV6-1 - CASSEAAQYNSPLHF TGTGCCAGCAGTGAAGCGGCCCAGTATAATTCACCCCTCCACTTT